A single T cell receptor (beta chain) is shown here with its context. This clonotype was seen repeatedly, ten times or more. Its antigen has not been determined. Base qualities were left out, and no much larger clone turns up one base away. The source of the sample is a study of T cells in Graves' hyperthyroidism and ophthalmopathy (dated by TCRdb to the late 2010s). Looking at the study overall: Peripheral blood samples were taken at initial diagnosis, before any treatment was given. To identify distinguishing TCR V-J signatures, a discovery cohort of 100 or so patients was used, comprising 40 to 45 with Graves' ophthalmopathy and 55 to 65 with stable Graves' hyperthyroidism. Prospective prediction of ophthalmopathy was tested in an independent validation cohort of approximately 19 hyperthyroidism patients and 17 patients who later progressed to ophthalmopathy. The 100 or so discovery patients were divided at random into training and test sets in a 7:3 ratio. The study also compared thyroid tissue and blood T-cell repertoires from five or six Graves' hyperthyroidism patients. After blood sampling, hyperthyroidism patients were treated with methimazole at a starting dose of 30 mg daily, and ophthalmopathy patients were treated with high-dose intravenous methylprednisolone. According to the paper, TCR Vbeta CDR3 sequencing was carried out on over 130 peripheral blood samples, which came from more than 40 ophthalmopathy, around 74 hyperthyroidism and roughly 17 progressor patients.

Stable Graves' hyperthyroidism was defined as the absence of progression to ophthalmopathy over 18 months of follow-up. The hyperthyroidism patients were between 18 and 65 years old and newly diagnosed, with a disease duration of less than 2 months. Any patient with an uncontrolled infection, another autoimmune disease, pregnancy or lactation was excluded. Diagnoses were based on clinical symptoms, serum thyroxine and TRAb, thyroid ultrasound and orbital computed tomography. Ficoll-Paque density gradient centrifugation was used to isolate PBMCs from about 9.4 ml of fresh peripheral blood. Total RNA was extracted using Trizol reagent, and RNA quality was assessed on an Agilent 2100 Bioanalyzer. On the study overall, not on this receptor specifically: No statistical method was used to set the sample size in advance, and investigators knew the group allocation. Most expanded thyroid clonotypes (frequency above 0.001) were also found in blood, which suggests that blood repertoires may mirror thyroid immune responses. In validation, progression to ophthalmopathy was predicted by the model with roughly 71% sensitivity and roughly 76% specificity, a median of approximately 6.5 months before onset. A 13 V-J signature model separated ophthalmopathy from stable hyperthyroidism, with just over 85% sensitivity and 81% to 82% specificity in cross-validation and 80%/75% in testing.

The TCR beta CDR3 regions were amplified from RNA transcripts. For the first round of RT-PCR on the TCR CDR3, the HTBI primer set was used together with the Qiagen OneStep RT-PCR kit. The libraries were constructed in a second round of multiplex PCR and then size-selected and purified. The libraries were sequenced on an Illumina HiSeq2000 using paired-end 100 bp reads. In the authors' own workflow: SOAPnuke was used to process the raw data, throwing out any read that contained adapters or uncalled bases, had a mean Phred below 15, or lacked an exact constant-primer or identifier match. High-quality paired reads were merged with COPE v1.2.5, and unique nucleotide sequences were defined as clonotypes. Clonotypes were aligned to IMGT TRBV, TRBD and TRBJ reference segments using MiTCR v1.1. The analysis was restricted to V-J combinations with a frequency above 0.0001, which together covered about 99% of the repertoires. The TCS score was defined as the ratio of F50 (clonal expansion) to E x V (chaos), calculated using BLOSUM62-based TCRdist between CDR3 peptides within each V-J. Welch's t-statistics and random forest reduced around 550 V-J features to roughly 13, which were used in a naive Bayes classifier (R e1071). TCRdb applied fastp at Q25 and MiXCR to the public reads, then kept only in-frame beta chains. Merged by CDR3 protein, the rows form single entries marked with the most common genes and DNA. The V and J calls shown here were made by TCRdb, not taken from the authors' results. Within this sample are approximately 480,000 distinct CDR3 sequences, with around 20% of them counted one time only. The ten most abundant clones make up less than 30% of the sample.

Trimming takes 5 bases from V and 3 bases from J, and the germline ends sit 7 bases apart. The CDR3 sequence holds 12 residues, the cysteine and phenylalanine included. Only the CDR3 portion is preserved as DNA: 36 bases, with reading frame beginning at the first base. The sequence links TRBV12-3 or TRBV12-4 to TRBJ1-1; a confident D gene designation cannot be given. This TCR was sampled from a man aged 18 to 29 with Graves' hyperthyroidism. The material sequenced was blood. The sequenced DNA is TGTGCCAGCAGTGGGAGCTACACTGAAGCTTTCTTT. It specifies CASSGSYTEAFF.